This TCR beta chain derives from a study of T-cell reconstitution after alpha-beta-depleted transplantation in children. This clonotype occurred once. Antigen specificity is unknown. Study conclusions and caveats: Reportedly, alpha-beta T cells present about two months post-transplant originated from several hundred expanded clones of graft origin. After one year, T-cell counts and TCRbeta diversity mostly came from new T cells. At day 60, the high TCRbeta diversity found in some patients originated from recipient T cells and thymic progenitors that had survived.

The library targeted TCRbeta and was prepared with unique molecular identifiers. TCRdb reprocessed the PCR reads via MiXCR and lists one record per CDR3 protein. The sample consists of some 450,000 distinct CDR3 sequences, roughly two fifths of them appearing once. Germline V gene lookup returns CDR1 SGHTA and CDR2 FQGTGA. Trimming took 5 bases from V and 5 from J, leaving 15 bases between them. The CDR3 contains 14 residues. The chain links TRBV7-3 to TRBJ1-1; D not resolved. The receptor comes from a girl aged 2 to 10 with aplastic anemia, due to receive a stem cell transplant. This specimen consisted of PBMCs, obtained before TCRalphabeta/CD19-depleted stem cell transplant. The CDR3 coding sequence is TGTGCCAGCAGCCTGAGTTTGGATAGGACTGAAGCTTTCTTT. It translates to CASSLSLDRTEAFF.